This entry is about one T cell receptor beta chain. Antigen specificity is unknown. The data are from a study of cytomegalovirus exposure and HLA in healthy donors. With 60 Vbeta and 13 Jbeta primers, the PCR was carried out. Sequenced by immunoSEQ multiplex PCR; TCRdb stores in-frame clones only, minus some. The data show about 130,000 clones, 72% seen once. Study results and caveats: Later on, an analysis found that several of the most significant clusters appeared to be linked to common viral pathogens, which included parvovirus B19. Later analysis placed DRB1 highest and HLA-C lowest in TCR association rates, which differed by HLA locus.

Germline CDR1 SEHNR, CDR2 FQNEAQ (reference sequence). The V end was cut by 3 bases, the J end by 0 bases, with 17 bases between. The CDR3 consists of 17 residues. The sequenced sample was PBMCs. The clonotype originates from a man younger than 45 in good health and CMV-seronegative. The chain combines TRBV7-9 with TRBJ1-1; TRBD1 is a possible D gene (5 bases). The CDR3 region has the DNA TGTGCCAGCAGCTTGGTGGGGTGGAGGGGACTGAACACTGAAGCTTTCTTT. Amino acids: CASSLVGWRGLNTEAFF.